This TCR beta chain was sequenced for a study of blood T cell repertoires in COVID-19. Study at large: From the United States, Italy and Spain came samples of acute and convalescent COVID-19. The analysed material was cDNA or gDNA that came from T cells, B-cell-depleted T cells, or PBMCs.

Original processing notes: The assay estimated nucleated cells by amplifying reference gene primers. Method: immunoSEQ multiplex PCR; TCRdb's copy keeps in-frame clones and lacks some. V and J calls and clone size follow that table, whereas D and trimming were derived from the DNA. The sample has some 100,000 clones, approximately 90% seen once. V dropped 2 bases and J dropped 1 base, with 4 bases sitting between them. This CDR3 is built from 13 residues. The germline CDR1 and CDR2 sequences are SGHTA and FQGNSA. This receptor was taken from a woman at least 80 years old with active COVID-19. Specimen: peripheral blood. The chain couples TRBV7-2 to TRBJ2-3; the D is unclear. CDR3 sequence: CASSLLGTDTQYF. CDR3 nucleotides: TGTGCCAGCAGCTTACTAGGCACAGATACGCAGTATTTT.